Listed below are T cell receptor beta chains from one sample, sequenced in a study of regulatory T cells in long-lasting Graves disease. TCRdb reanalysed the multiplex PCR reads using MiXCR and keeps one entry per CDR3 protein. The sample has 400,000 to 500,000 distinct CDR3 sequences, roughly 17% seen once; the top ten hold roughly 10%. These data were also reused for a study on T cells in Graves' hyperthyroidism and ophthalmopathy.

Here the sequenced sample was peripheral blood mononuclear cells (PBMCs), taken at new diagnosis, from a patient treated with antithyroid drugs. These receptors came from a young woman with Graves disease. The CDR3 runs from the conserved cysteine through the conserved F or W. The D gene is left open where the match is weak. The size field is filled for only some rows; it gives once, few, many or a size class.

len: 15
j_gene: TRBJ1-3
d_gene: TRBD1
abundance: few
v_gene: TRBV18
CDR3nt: TGTGCCAGCTCACCTTCGACAGGGAGGAGAAACACCATATATTTT
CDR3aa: CASSPSTGRRNTIYF

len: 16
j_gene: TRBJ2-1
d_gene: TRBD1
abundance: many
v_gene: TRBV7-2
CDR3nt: TGTGCCAGCAGCACCTGGGGGGGACAGGGCTACAATGAGCAGTTCTTC
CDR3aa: CASSTWGGQGYNEQFF

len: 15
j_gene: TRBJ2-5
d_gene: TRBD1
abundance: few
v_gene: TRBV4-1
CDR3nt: TGCGCCAGCAGCCAAGTCAACAGGGGAGAAGAGACCCAGTACTTC
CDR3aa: CASSQVNRGEETQYF

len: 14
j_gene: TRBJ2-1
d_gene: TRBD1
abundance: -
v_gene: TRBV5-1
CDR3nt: TGCGCCAGTATGAGGACAGGGGGTTCCAATGAGCAGTTCTTC
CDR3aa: CASMRTGGSNEQFF

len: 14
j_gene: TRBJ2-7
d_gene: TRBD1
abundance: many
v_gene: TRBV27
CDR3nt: TGTGCCAGCAGTGGACAGGGGGCCCCCTACGAGCAGTACTTC
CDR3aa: CASSGQGAPYEQYF

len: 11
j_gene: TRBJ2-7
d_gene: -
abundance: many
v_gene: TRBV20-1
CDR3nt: TGCAGTGCTCCCATCCCCTACGAGCAGTACTTC
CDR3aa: CSAPIPYEQYF

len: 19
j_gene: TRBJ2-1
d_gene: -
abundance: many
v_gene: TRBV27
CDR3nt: TGTGCCAGCAGGCACCGAGGCGTAGAGGACTCGCAACCCCTCAATGAGCAGTTCTTC
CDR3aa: CASRHRGVEDSQPLNEQFF

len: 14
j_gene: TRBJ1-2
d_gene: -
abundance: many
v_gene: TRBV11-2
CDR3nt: TGTGCCAGCAGCCCCCTCGGGGGAGGCTATGGCTACACCTTC
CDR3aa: CASSPLGGGYGYTF

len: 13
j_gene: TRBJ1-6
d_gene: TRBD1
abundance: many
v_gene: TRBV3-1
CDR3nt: TGTGCCAGCGAAAGACAGGGGCATGCTCCCCTCCACTTT
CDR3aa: CASERQGHAPLHF

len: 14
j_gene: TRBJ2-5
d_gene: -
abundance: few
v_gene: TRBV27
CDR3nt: TGTGCCAGCAGCCCCATACCCCTCAAAGAGACCCAGTACTTC
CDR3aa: CASSPIPLKETQYF

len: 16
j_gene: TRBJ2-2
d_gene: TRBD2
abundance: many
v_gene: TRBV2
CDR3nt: TGTGCCAGCAGTTTGGTGGGACTAGCCAACACCGGGGAGCTGTTTTTT
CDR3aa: CASSLVGLANTGELFF

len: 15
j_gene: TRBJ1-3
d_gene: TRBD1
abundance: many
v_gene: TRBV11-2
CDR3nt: TGTGCCAGCAGGTTCGACAGGGTCTCTGGAAACACCATATATTTT
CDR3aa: CASRFDRVSGNTIYF

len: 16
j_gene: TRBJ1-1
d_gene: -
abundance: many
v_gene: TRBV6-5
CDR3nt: TGTGCCAGCAGTTACGGCAGCGGCCGAGGAAACACTGAAGCTTTCTTT
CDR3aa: CASSYGSGRGNTEAFF

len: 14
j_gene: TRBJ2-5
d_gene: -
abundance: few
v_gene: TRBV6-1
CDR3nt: TGTGCCAGCCAGGTAGCCCAAGCGAGCGGGACCCAGTACTTC
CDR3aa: CASQVAQASGTQYF

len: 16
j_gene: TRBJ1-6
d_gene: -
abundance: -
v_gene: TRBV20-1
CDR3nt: TGCAGTGCTAGAATTAGGGAAGCGTCCTATAATTCACCCCTCCACTTT
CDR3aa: CSARIREASYNSPLHF

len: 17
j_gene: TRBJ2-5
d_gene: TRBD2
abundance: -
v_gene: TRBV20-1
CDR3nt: TGCAGTGCTAGTCTAGGACTAGCGGGAGGGCCGGTGGGGACCCAGTACTTC
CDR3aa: CSASLGLAGGPVGTQYF

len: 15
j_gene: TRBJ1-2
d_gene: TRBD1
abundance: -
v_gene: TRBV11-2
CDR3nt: TGTGCCAGCAGCGCAAGAGGTCAGGGGGGCTATGGCTACACCTTC
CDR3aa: CASSARGQGGYGYTF

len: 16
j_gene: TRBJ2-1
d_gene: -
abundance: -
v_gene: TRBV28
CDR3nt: TGTGCCAGCAGTTTACCAATCCCGGGCCATAATAATGAGCAGTTCTTC
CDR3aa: CASSLPIPGHNNEQFF

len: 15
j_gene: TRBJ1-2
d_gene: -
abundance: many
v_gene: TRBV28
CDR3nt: TGTGCCAGCAGTTTAGGGGCAGGGGTTTACTATGGCTACACCTTC
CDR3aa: CASSLGAGVYYGYTF

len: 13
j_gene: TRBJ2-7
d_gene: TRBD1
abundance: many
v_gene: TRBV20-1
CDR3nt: TGCAGTGCCACCTACAGGGGACACTACGAGCAGTACTTC
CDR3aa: CSATYRGHYEQYF

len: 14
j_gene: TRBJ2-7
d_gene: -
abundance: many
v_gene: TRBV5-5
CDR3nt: TGTGCCAGCAGCTTCGTGGACGGTGCCTACGAGCAGTACTTC
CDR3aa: CASSFVDGAYEQYF

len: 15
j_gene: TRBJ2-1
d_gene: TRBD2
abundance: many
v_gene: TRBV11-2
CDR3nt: TGTGCCAGCAGCCTTCAGCGGGAGTCCTACAATGAGCAGTTCTTC
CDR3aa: CASSLQRESYNEQFF

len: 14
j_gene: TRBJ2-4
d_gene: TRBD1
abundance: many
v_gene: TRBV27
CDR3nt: TGTGCCAGCAGTGCGAAACAGGGGTTGGACATTCAGTACTTC
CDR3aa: CASSAKQGLDIQYF

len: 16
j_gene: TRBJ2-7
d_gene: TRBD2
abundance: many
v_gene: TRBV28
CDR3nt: TGTGCCAGCAGCCCACTCTGGACTAGCGGGGACTACGAGCAGTACTTC
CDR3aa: CASSPLWTSGDYEQYF

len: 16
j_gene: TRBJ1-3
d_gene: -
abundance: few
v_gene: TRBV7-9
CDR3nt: TGTGCCAGCAGTTCACGGAGGGGTACCTCTGGAAACCCCATATATTTT
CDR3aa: CASSSRRGTSGNPIYF

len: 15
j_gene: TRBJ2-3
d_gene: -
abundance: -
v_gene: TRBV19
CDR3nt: TGTGCCAGTACCCCCGGGGGAGCGAGGTCAGATACGCAGTATTTT
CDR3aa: CASTPGGARSDTQYF

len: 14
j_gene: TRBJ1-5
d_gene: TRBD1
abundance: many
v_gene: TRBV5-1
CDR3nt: TGCGCCAGCAGCACCGGGACAGGGGATCAGCCCCAGCATTTT
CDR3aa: CASSTGTGDQPQHF

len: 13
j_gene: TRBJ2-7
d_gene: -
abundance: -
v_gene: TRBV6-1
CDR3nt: TGTGCCAGCAACCGGGACAAAACCTACGAGCAGTACTTC
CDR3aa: CASNRDKTYEQYF

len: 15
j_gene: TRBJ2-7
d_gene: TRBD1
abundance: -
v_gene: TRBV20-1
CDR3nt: TGCAGTGCTACCCCGGGGGGGACAGGGGGCTACGAGCAGTACTTC
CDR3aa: CSATPGGTGGYEQYF

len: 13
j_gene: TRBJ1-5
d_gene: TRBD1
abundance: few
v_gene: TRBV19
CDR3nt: TGTGCCAGTAGTATGGGACAGGGGATAGCCCAGCATTTT
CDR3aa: CASSMGQGIAQHF

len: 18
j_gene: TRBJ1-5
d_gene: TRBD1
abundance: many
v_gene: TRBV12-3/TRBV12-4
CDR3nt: TGTGCCAGCACTGCCGGGACAGGGGCGGCCGGGAGCAATCAGCCCCAGCATTTT
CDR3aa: CASTAGTGAAGSNQPQHF

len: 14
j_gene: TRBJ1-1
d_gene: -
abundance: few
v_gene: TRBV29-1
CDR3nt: TGCAGCGTTGAGGAGACAGGACCGGGAACTGAAGCTTTCTTT
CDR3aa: CSVEETGPGTEAFF

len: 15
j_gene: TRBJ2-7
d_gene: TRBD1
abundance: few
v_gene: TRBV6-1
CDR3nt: TGTGCCAGCAGTGTTCAGGGGGTGAGCTCCTACGAGCAGTACTTC
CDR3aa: CASSVQGVSSYEQYF

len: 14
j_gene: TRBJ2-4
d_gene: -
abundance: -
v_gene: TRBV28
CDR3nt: TGTGCCAGCAATGGGGTCCTAGCCAAAAACATTCAGTACTTC
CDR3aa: CASNGVLAKNIQYF

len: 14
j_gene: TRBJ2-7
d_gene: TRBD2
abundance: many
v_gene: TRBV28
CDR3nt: TGTGCCAGCAGTTTAGCGGGAGCCCCCTACGAGCAGTACTTC
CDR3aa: CASSLAGAPYEQYF

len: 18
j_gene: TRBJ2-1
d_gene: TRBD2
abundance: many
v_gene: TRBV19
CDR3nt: TGTGCCAGTAGTACGTTCCTAGCGGGAGGTGTCTCCTACAATGAGCAGTTCTTC
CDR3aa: CASSTFLAGGVSYNEQFF

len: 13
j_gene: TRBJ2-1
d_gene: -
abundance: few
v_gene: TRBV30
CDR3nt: TGTGCCTGGAGTAAAGAGGACTACAATGAGCAGTTCTTC
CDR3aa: CAWSKEDYNEQFF

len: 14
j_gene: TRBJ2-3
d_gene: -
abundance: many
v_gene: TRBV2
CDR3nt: TGTGCCAGCAGTGAAGCGGAGGGAGCAGATACGCAGTATTTT
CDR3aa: CASSEAEGADTQYF

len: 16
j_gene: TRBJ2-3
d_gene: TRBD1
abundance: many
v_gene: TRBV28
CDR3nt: TGTGCCAGCAGTCGGGGGGGGACAGGGGATGGGGATACGCAGTATTTT
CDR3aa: CASSRGGTGDGDTQYF

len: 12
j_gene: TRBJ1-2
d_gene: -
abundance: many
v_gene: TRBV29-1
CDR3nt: TGCAGCGTTGAAGGGCCAGGGTCTGGCTACACCTTC
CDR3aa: CSVEGPGSGYTF

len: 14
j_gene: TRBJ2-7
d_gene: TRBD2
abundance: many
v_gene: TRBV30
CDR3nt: TGTGCCTGGGGAGCGGGAGGGATTACCTACGAGCAGTACTTC
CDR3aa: CAWGAGGITYEQYF

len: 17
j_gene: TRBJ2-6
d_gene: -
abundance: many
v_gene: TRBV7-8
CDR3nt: TGTGCCAGCATCCCTCCTCCCGGGGTTTCTGGGGCCAACGTCCTGACTTTC
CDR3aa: CASIPPPGVSGANVLTF

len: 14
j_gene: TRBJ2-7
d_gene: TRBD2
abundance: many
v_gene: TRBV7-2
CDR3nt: TGTACCAGCAGCTCGGGACTAGCGGGAGAATGGCAGTACTTC
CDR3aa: CTSSSGLAGEWQYF

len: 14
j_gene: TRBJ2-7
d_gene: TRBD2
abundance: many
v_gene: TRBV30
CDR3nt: TGTGCCTGGAGTCGGGAGGGGCGCACCTACGAGCAGTACTTC
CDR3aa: CAWSREGRTYEQYF

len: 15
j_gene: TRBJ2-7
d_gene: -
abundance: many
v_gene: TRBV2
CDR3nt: TGTGCCAGCAGTGTCTCAGACCGGAGGTCCTACGAGCAGTACTTC
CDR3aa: CASSVSDRRSYEQYF

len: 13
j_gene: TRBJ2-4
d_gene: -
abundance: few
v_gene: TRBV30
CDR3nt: TGTGCCTGGAGCGAGGGGGTCAAAAACATTCAGTACTTC
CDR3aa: CAWSEGVKNIQYF

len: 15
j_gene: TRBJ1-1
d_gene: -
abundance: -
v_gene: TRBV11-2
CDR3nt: TGTGCCAGCAGCCCAAAGGGACGGATGAGCACTGAAGCTTTCTTT
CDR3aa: CASSPKGRMSTEAFF

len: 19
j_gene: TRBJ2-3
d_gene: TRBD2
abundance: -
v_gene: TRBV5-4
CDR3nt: TGTGCCAGCAGCTTGCTACTAGCGGGAGGGCCCGGGTCCACAGATACGCAGTATTTT
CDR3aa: CASSLLLAGGPGSTDTQYF

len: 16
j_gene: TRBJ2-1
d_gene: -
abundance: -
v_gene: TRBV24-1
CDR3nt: TGTGCCACCAGTTCCCGACTCCTAGGAGGGGACAATGAGCAGTTCTTC
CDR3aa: CATSSRLLGGDNEQFF

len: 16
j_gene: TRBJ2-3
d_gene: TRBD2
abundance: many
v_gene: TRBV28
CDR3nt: TGTGCCAGCAATGCTAGCGGGAGGAACATTAGAGATACGCAGTATTTT
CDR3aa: CASNASGRNIRDTQYF

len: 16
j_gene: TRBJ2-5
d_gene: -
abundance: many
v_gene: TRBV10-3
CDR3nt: TGTGCCATCAGTGAGTCTGGACAGACCTACGAAGGTACCCAGTACTTC
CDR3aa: CAISESGQTYEGTQYF

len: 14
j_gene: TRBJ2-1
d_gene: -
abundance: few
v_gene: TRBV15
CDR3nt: TGTGCCACCAGCGGGCGGGTACCCGCCAATGAGCAGTTCTTC
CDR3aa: CATSGRVPANEQFF

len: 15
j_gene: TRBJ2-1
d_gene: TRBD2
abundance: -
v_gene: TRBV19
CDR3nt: TGTGCCAGTAGCGCTCCGGGACTAGCGGTAAATGAGCAGTTCTTC
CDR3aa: CASSAPGLAVNEQFF

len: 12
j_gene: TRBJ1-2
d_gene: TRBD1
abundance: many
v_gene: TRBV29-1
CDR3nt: TGCAGCGTTGTCGGGACAGGGGAGGGGTACACCTTC
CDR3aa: CSVVGTGEGYTF

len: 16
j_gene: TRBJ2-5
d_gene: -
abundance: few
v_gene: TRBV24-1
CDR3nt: TGTGCCACCAGTGATTTCCGAGGACCGAGCCAAGAGACCCAGTACTTC
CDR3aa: CATSDFRGPSQETQYF

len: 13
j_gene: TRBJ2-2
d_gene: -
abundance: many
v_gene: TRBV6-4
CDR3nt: TGTGCCAGCAGTGACAGGGACACCGGGGAGCTGTTTTTT
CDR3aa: CASSDRDTGELFF

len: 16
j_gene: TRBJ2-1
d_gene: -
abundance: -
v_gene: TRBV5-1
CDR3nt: TGCGCCAGCAGCTTGGCCCTAGCTCCTCCCTTCAATGAGCAGTTCTTC
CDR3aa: CASSLALAPPFNEQFF

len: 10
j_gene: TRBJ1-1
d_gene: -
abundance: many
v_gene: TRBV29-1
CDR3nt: TGCAGCGGGGGTGACACGGAAGCTTTCTTT
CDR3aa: CSGGDTEAFF